The clone carrying this T cell receptor (beta chain) was recorded once. The antigen is unknown. This record belongs to a study of cytomegalovirus exposure and HLA in healthy donors. The CDR3 is 17 residues long. J lost 2 bases, V lost 4 bases, and 9 bases had no gene match. CDR1 is SEHNR and CDR2 is FQNEAQ in the germline V gene (reference sequence). The PCR used 60 Vbeta and 13 Jbeta primers. Measured with immunoSEQ multiplex PCR; TCRdb has only the in-frame clones, and not every one. The sample includes roughly 170,000 clones, about three quarters of them seen just once. Study-level points and caveats: Within the data, a cluster of highly shared sequence variants was likely a sequencing artifact. An Asian-associated ancestry cluster reportedly showed fewer N-insertions than the roughly 670-donor mean in a later analysis. Under in vitro conditions, three CMV-associated chains were confirmed as specific for CMV antigens.

The rearrangement uses TRBV7-9 and TRBJ2-7, with TRBD2 matching 12 bases. The sequencing sample was made of PBMCs. This sequence was found in a girl under 18 in good health and CMV-seronegative. CDR3 nucleotides: TGTGCCAGCAGCTCCGGACTAGCGGGGACTAACCCCTACGAGCAGTACTTC. Translating it yields CASSSGLAGTNPYEQYF.